This passage covers 11 T cell receptor beta chains from one sample sequenced in a study of T cells after yellow fever vaccination (dated by TCRdb to about 2019). Libraries came from 5' RACE. Sequencing used an Illumina HiSeq 2500. TCRdb reprocessed the public reads (quality trimming at Q25 with fastp, clone calling with MiXCR) and kept in-frame beta chains. Merged by CDR3 protein, the rows form single entries marked with the most common genes and DNA. The sample data list 200,000 to 300,000 distinct CDR3 sequences, and 10% to 15% of these were observed just once. Jointly, the top ten make up less than 0.55% of the sample. Sample treatment or condition, as interpreted from the label and publication: live attenuated yellow fever vaccine strain. The material was CD4+ T cells sorted from PBMCs, obtained 45 days after the yellow fever booster vaccination. The receptors originated from a man aged 25-40 years who received the YFV17D yellow fever vaccine.

This clonotype appeared once. The genes are TRBV5-1 and TRBJ2-7, with 10 bases lining up with TRBD1. The CDR3 loop spans 14 amino acids. Trimming cost V 0 bases and J 5 bases; bases outside gene matches: 2. From germline, CDR1 is SGHRS and CDR2 YFSETQ. This CDR3 reads CASSLAGQGDEQYF. The DNA of the CDR3 is TGCGCCAGCAGCTTGGCAGGACAGGGGGACGAGCAGTACTTC.

To note about this clonotype: A read error may be the cause here, since a much bigger clone is one base away. This chain's CDR3 is CNGQQGAEQYF. CDR3 nucleotide sequence: TGCAACGGGCAACAGGGAGCCGAGCAGTACTTC. This rearrangement joins TRBV29-1 to TRBJ2-7; D perhaps matches TRBD1 (6 bases). Germline V gene data show CDR1 as SQVTM and CDR2 as ANQGSEA. There are 11 residues in the CDR3.

V usage is TRBV5-1 and J usage is TRBJ2-5; 9 bases are shared with TRBD1. V lost 3 bases to trimming and J lost 2 bases; unmatched junction nucleotides: 5. Germline V lookup: CDR1 SGHRS, CDR2 YFSETQ. The CDR3 totals 15 residues. CDR3 amino acids: CASSSGTGIQETQYF. The CDR3 coding sequence is TGCGCCAGCAGCTCCGGGACAGGGATACAAGAGACCCAGTACTTC. Using reference TRBV5-1 and TRBJ2-5 for the parts outside the CDR3, the full variable domain is KAGVTQTPRYLIKTRGQQVTLSCSPISGHRSVSWYQQTPGQGLQFLFEYFSETQRNKGNFPGRFSGRQFSNSRSEMNVSTLELGDSALYLCASSSGTGIQETQYFGPGTRLLVL.

This clonotype occurred a few times. This sequence joins TRBV6-1 and TRBJ1-1, with a possible D match to TRBD1 (5 bases). The CDR3 is 14 amino acids. Germline V gene data show CDR1 as MNHNS and CDR2 as SASEGT. V dropped 5 bases and J dropped 3 bases, with 13 bases sitting between them. CDR3 loop: CASSQTGGYTEAFF. The DNA for the CDR3 is TGTGCCAGCAGTCAAACAGGCGGGTACACTGAAGCTTTCTTT.

This clonotype has a handful of counts. The chain couples TRBV29-1 to TRBJ2-1; D is unresolved. The CDR3 loop spans 11 amino acids. V lost 1 base to trimming and J lost 9 bases, with 7 bases between them. The germline V gene encodes CDR1 SQVTM and CDR2 ANQGSEA. The CDR3 nucleotides are TGCAGCGTTGAAGGTCTGGGTGAGCAGTTCTTC. It codes for CSVEGLGEQFF.

The chain couples TRBV5-1 to TRBJ2-2, with TRBD1 matching 9 bases. Trimming cost V 4 bases and J 2 bases; bases outside gene matches: 9. The CDR3 covers 17 residues. Per germline, CDR1 SGHRS and CDR2 YFSETQ. This chain's CDR3 is CASSTAGTGINTGELFF. The CDR3 DNA reads as TGCGCCAGCAGCACGGCCGGGACAGGGATCAACACCGGGGAGCTGTTTTTT.

The gene calls are TRBV18 and TRBJ1-1; 7 bases are a match to TRBD1. Trimming removed 3 bases from V and 11 bases from J; junction bases left unmatched: 9. Germline-derived CDR1 and CDR2 are KGHSH and LQKENI. This CDR3 region has 13 residues. This CDR3 is CASSPNSNRGAFF. The CDR3 DNA reads as TGTGCCAGCTCACCGAATAGCAACAGGGGCGCTTTCTTT.

About this clonotype itself: One end of the junction fails to match germline, which may point to a read error. This rearrangement joins TRBV20-1 to TRBJ1-5; 11 nucleotides agree with TRBD1. This CDR3 has 16 residues. CDR1 DFQATT and CDR2 SNEGSKA come from the germline V gene (reference sequence). Written as DNA, the CDR3 is TGCTGTGCTCCCCGAGCCGGGACAGGGGGAAGGCAGCCCCAGCATTTT. Its protein product is CCAPRAGTGGRQPQHF.

The chain carries TRBV12-3 or TRBV12-4 and TRBJ2-2; TRBD1 matches 8 bases. The V gene end was trimmed by 5 bases and the J gene end by 0 bases; junction bases not matched to a gene: 5. This CDR3 is built from 16 residues. The CDR3 DNA reads as TGTGCCAGCAGTCCCCGGGGACAGGCGAACACCGGGGAGCTGTTTTTT. Its translation is CASSPRGQANTGELFF.

This clonotype was counted a few times. The CDR3 DNA follows: TGCGCCAGCAGCTTGGACGGTTACACTGAAGCTTTCTTT. Amino acids: CASSLDGYTEAFF. The chain has TRBV5-1 and TRBJ1-1; D gene ambiguous. V was cut by 0 bases and J by 3 bases, with 6 bases left in between. CDR1 and CDR2 from the germline V gene are SGHRS and YFSETQ. The CDR3 is made up of 13 amino acids.

There are a few counts of this clonotype. The chain is built from TRBV27 and TRBJ2-7; TRBD2 agrees at 11 bases. The length of the CDR3 is 15 residues. Germline trimming cut 6 bases from V and 0 bases from J; bases unmatched to any gene: 4. Germline-derived CDR1 and CDR2 are MNHEY and SMNVEV (reference sequence). CDR3 in amino acids: CASSGLAGYSYEQYF. In DNA, the CDR3 is TGTGCCAGCAGCGGACTAGCGGGCTACTCCTACGAGCAGTACTTC.